The source of this T cell receptor beta chain is a study of blood T cell repertoires in COVID-19. Study-wide context: The samples span acute and convalescent COVID-19 from the United States, Italy and Spain.

The CDR3 has 14 residues. Germline loops: CDR1 ENHRY, CDR2 SYGVKD. Trimming left V 3 bases short and J 0 bases short, with 7 bases between. The protocol was immunoSEQ multiplex PCR, while the TCRdb copy is restricted to in-frame clones and leaves out a portion. The sample holds about 99,000 clones; about four fifths are singletons and the top ten take less than 20%. The TCR originated in a woman of 80 years or more with active or convalescent COVID-19. The sample was peripheral blood. The chain joins TRBV10-3 to TRBJ2-3; tentative D call: TRBD2 (5 bases). CDR3 in amino acids: CAISERGSTDTQYF. For the CDR3, the DNA is TGTGCCATCAGTGAACGGGGTAGCACAGATACGCAGTATTTT.